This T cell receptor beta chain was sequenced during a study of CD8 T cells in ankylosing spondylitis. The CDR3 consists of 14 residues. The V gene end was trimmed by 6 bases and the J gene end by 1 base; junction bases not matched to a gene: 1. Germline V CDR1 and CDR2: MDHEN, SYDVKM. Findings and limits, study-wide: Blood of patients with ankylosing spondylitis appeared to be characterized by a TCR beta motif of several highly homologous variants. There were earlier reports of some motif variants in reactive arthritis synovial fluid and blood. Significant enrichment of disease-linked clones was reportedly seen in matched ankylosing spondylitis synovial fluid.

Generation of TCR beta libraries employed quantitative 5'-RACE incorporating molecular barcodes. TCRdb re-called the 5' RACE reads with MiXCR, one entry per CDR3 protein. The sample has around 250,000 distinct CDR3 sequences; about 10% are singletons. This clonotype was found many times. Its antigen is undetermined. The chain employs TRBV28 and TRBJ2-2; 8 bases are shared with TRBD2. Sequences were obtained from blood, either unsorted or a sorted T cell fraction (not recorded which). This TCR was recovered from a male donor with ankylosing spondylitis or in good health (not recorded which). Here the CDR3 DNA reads TGTGCCAGCAGACTAGCGGAGAACACCGGGGAGCTGTTTTTT. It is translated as CASRLAENTGELFF. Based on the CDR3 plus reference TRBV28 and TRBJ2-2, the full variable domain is DVKVTQSSRYLVKRTGEKVFLECVQDMDHENMFWYRQDPGLGLRLIYFSYDVKMKEKGDIPEGYSVSREKKERFSLILESASTNQTSMYLCASRLAENTGELFFGEGSRLTVL.